This TCR beta chain was found in a study of blood T cell repertoires in COVID-19. Background on the study: There were acute and convalescent COVID-19 samples, and they came from the United States, Italy and Spain. Sample material is recorded as cDNA or gDNA derived from T cells, B-cell-depleted T cells, or PBMCs.

Germline loops: CDR1 SGHDT, CDR2 YYEEEE. Trimming stripped 1 base from V and 6 bases from J, with 14 bases between. The CDR3 is 16 amino acids. This clone was picked up a small number of times. In the original processing: Quantification of nucleated cells was approximated via reference gene primer amplification. Using immunoSEQ multiplex PCR, the repertoire was profiled, and TCRdb retains in-frame clones only, with some absent. The D gene and trimming were derived from the DNA, and the V and J assignments and clone size from that table. The sample gives over 45,000 clones, 65% to 85% of which show up once; 5.5% to 7.5% is in the top ten.

This rearrangement joins TRBV5-6 to TRBJ1-6; tentatively, D is TRBD1 (5 bases). This clonotype was sampled from a man aged 55 to 70 with acute or convalescent COVID-19. The specimen sequenced was peripheral blood. CDR3 region: CASSLTGERANSPLHF. The CDR3 nucleotides are TGTGCCAGCAGCTTGACGGGGGAGAGGGCTAATTCACCCCTCCACTTT.